The rows below give T cell receptor beta chains drawn from one sample of a study of post-analysis software for immune sequencing data. TCRdb recomputed calls from the PCR reads with MiXCR, one row per CDR3 protein. The sample has about 430,000 distinct CDR3 sequences; approximately 42% are singletons. Specimen: blood. Source of these receptors: a girl aged 2 to 9 with multiple sclerosis. CDR3s include the opening cysteine and the closing phenylalanine or tryptophan. A D gene is named only where the DNA matches it firmly.

CDR3 protein: CASSLVPGPNTGELFF; D gene: .; V gene: TRBV7-2; J gene: TRBJ2-2
CDR3 protein: CASSSGILLLGTEAFF; D gene: .; V gene: TRBV2; J gene: TRBJ1-1
CDR3 protein: CASSLPYRVSVNTEAFF; D gene: .; V gene: TRBV7-9; J gene: TRBJ1-1
CDR3 protein: CASSETGEETQYF; D gene: .; V gene: TRBV10-2; J gene: TRBJ2-5
CDR3 protein: CASSLMWLDRGSYEQYF; D gene: TRBD1; V gene: TRBV12-3/TRBV12-4; J gene: TRBJ2-7
CDR3 protein: CASSVGQTANTEAFF; D gene: .; V gene: TRBV9; J gene: TRBJ1-1
CDR3 protein: CASSLPLGTQYF; D gene: .; V gene: TRBV28; J gene: .
CDR3 protein: CSARSAIDEQFF; D gene: .; V gene: TRBV20-1; J gene: TRBJ2-1
CDR3 protein: CSARTSGRGLHEQFF; D gene: TRBD2; V gene: TRBV20-1; J gene: TRBJ2-1
CDR3 protein: CASSLARMGGKNIQYF; D gene: .; V gene: TRBV7-2; J gene: TRBJ2-4
CDR3 protein: CASSPRVNTGKLFF; D gene: .; V gene: TRBV7-3; J gene: TRBJ2-2
CDR3 protein: CASSLSPWGDNEQFF; D gene: .; V gene: TRBV6-1; J gene: TRBJ2-1
CDR3 protein: CASSLGEAWEKLFF; D gene: .; V gene: TRBV7-2; J gene: TRBJ1-4
CDR3 protein: CSVESDVSYNEQFF; D gene: .; V gene: TRBV29-1; J gene: TRBJ2-1
CDR3 protein: CASSDGGPYEQYF; D gene: .; V gene: TRBV2; J gene: TRBJ2-7
CDR3 protein: CSARDPGWGNTEAFF; D gene: .; V gene: TRBV20-1; J gene: TRBJ1-1
CDR3 protein: CASSYRGLLRYEQYF; D gene: .; V gene: TRBV6-2/TRBV6-3; J gene: TRBJ2-7
CDR3 protein: CASSSGQISPVKTQYF; D gene: .; V gene: TRBV7-8; J gene: .
CDR3 protein: CASQGQAEYGYTF; D gene: TRBD1; V gene: TRBV12-3/TRBV12-4; J gene: TRBJ1-2
CDR3 protein: CSVGTGSNTDTQYF; D gene: TRBD1; V gene: TRBV29-1; J gene: TRBJ2-3
CDR3 protein: CASSLEIVGTDTQYF; D gene: .; V gene: TRBV7-2; J gene: TRBJ2-3
CDR3 protein: CASSLGILAGGPVWSPYEQYF; D gene: TRBD2; V gene: TRBV11-2; J gene: TRBJ2-7
CDR3 protein: CASSRFGAGMGTDTQYF; D gene: .; V gene: TRBV7-6; J gene: TRBJ2-3
CDR3 protein: CSVETSQGVFSSGANALTF; D gene: TRBD1; V gene: TRBV29-1; J gene: TRBJ2-6
CDR3 protein: CASSPRVEYNEQFF; D gene: .; V gene: TRBV7-9; J gene: TRBJ2-1
CDR3 protein: CASSFTGTLQETQYF; D gene: .; V gene: TRBV7-2; J gene: TRBJ2-5